These T cell receptor beta chains were read from a single sample in a study of blood T cell repertoires in COVID-19. Generated by immunoSEQ multiplex PCR, the TCRdb table keeps only in-frame clones and is missing some. The sample records over 250,000 clones, 75% to 90% being singletons. Sequencing input: PBMCs or T cells enriched from blood (not recorded which). The receptors derive from a woman in her late teens or twenties who had recovered from COVID-19. Both conserved end residues are part of each CDR3. D genes are given only for firm matches. Part of the rows lack a size; the others show once, few, many or a class for expanded clones.

d_call clone_size j_call v_call cdr3_nt cdr3_aa
TRBD1 - TRBJ1-5 TRBV6-5 TGTGCCAGCAGTTACGCACAGGGGGGCGGTCAGCCCCAGCATTTT CASSYAQGGGQPQHF
TRBD1 - TRBJ2-5 TRBV5-1 TGCGCCAGCAGCTTGGGACAGGGCCAAGAGACCCAGTACTTC CASSLGQGQETQYF
TRBD2 - TRBJ2-3 TRBV6-5 TGTGCCAGCAGTTACGAGGGGAGGGGCACAGATACGCAGTATTTT CASSYEGRGTDTQYF
TRBD1 - TRBJ2-1 TRBV25-1 TGTGCCAGCAATGACCCTGCAATCACAGGGGGTAGGTACAATGAGCAGTTCTTC CASNDPAITGGRYNEQFF
TRBD2 - TRBJ2-3 TRBV4-2 TGTGCCAGCAGCCAAGAGACGACTAGCCAGACCACAGATACGCAGTATTTT CASSQETTSQTTDTQYF
TRBD1 many TRBJ2-5 TRBV12-5 TGTGCTAGTGGGCAGGGGGCATTGGAGACCCAGTACTTC CASGQGALETQYF
TRBD1 - TRBJ2-2 TRBV7-3 TGTGCCAGCAGCCAATCCATCCGACGAGGGGGCGCTTCGGGGGAGCTGTTTTTT CASSQSIRRGGASGELFF
- - TRBJ1-1 TRBV10-2 TGCGCCAGCAGCGCAGGGTTAGTCACTGAAGCTTTCTTT CASSAGLVTEAFF
TRBD2 - TRBJ2-1 TRBV7-8 TGTGCCAGCAGCTTAGCGACTAGCGGAAGCTACAATGAGCAGTTCTTC CASSLATSGSYNEQFF
- - TRBJ2-7 TRBV28 TGTGCCAGCAGTTTATTGAGTACGACCTACGAGCAGTACTTC CASSLLSTTYEQYF
- - TRBJ2-2 TRBV4-1 TGCGCCAGCAGCCAAGATTCGAGACAGGGAGGCGGGGAGCTGTTTTTT CASSQDSRQGGGELFF
- - TRBJ2-7 TRBV20-1 TGCAGTGCTAGACGGGGTGAGCAGTACTTC CSARRGEQYF
- - TRBJ1-5 TRBV4-1 TGCGCCAGCAGCCAAGAGGGAGCAAATCAGCCCCAGCATTTT CASSQEGANQPQHF
TRBD1 - TRBJ2-7 TRBV6-5 TGTGCCAGCGGAAAGGGGGCAGGGCAAAACGAGCAGTACTTC CASGKGAGQNEQYF
TRBD1 - TRBJ1-2 TRBV4-2 TGTGCCAGCAGCCAAGAGCAGGGGGCAAACTATGGCTACACCTTC CASSQEQGANYGYTF
TRBD1 once TRBJ2-7 TRBV5-5 TGTGCCAGCACCACTTGGGGGACAGGGCTTGGTGAGCAGTACTTC CASTTWGTGLGEQYF
TRBD1 - TRBJ1-2 TRBV7-9 TGTGCCAGCAGATCCGGTTCGACAGGGTTTAACTATGGCTACACCTTC CASRSGSTGFNYGYTF
- - TRBJ2-7 TRBV5-1 TGCGCCAGCAGCTTGGGGCCCGGGGGGCCCCTGGAGCAGTACTTC CASSLGPGGPLEQYF
- - TRBJ1-2 TRBV7-6 TGTGCCAGCTCTCCATCTCTCGGACAGATCTATGGCTACACCTTC CASSPSLGQIYGYTF
TRBD2 - TRBJ2-7 TRBV2 TGTGCCAGCGGGAGGGGTAGCCTTGGGCAGTACTTC CASGRGSLGQYF